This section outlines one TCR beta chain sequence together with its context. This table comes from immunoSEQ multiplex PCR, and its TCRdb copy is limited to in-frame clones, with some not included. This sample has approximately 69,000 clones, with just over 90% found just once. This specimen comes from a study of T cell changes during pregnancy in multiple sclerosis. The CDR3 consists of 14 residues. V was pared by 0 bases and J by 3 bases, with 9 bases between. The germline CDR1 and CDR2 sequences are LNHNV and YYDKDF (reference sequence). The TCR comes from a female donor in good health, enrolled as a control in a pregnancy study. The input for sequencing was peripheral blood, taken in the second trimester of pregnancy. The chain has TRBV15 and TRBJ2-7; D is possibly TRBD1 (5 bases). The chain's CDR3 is CATSREARDYEQYF. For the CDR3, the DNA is TGTGCCACCAGCAGAGAGGCCAGGGACTACGAGCAGTACTTC.